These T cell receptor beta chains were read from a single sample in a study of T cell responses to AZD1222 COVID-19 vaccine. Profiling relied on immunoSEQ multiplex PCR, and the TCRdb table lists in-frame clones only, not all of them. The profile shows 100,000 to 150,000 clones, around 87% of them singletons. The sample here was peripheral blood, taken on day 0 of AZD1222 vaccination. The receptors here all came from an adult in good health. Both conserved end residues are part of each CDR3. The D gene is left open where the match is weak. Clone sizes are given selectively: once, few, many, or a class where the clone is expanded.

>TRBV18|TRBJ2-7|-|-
CASSHPGRRYEQYF
TGTGCCAGCTCTCACCCGGGACGGAGGTACGAGCAGTACTTC
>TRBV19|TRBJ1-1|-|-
CASSMLSRDSEAFF
TGTGCCAGTAGTATGCTGAGCCGTGACAGTGAAGCTTTCTTT
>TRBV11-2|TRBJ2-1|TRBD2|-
CASRQLAGEQFF
TGTGCCAGCAGGCAACTAGCGGGTGAGCAGTTCTTC
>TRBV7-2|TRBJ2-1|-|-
CASSLVRGSYNEQFF
TGTGCCAGCAGCTTAGTGCGGGGAAGCTACAATGAGCAGTTCTTC
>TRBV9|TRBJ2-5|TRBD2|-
CASSVGGGRGETQYF
TGTGCCAGCAGCGTGGGGGGAGGGCGTGGAGAGACCCAGTACTTC
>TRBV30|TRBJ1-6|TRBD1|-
CAWSVPGGGSPLHF
TGTGCCTGGAGCGTCCCAGGGGGGGGCTCACCCCTCCACTTT
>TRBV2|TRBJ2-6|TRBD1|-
CASSRTGPGSGANVLTF
TGTGCCAGCAGCCGGACAGGCCCAGGTTCTGGGGCCAACGTCCTGACTTTC
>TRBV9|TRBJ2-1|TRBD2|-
CASSTGGAKNEQFF
TGTGCCAGCAGCACCGGGGGGGCAAAGAATGAGCAGTTCTTC
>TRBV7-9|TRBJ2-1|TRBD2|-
CASSQTSGSGDRFF
TGTGCCAGCAGCCAGACTAGCGGGAGTGGGGATCGGTTCTTC
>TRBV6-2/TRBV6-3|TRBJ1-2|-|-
CASSPGSSGHYGYTF
TGTGCCAGCAGTCCCGGCTCGTCGGGGCACTATGGCTACACCTTC
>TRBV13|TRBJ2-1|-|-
CASTLGGGPREQFF
TGTGCCAGCACCCTTGGGGGGGGCCCCCGTGAGCAGTTCTTC
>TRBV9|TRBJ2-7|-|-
CASSETRDGSYEQYF
TGTGCCAGCAGCGAGACAAGGGACGGCTCCTACGAGCAGTACTTC
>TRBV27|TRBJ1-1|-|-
CASSLPGQAEAFF
TGTGCCAGCAGTTTACCGGGTCAGGCTGAAGCTTTCTTT
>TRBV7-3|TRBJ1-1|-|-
CASSLFSGWNTEAFF
TGTGCCAGCAGCTTATTTTCGGGTTGGAACACTGAAGCTTTCTTT
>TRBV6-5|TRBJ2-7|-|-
CASRNRDHYEQYF
TGTGCCAGCAGGAACAGGGACCACTACGAGCAGTACTTC
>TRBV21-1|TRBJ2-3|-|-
CASSKEPSGRLFGSTDTQYF
TGTGCCAGCAGCAAAGAGCCTAGCGGGAGGTTGTTTGGCAGCACAGATACGCAGTATTTT
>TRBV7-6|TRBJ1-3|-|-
CASSLTRGGGNTIYF
TGTGCCAGCAGCCTAACGCGGGGAGGTGGAAACACCATATATTTT
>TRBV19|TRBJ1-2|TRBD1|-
CASSLPEGGACTF
TGTGCCAGTAGCCTGCCTGAAGGGGGCGCCTGCACCTTC
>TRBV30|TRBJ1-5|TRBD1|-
CAWSQGQGNQPQHF
TGTGCCTGGAGCCAGGGACAGGGGAATCAGCCCCAGCATTTT
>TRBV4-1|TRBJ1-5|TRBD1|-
CASSQDRSPQPQHF
TGCGCCAGCAGCCAGGACAGGTCTCCTCAGCCCCAGCATTTT
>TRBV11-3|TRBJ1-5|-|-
CASSPRLDPNSNQPQHF
TGTGCCAGCAGTCCCCGTTTGGATCCGAATAGCAATCAGCCCCAGCATTTT
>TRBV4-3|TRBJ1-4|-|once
CASSPQTGIFGEKLFF
TGCGCCAGCAGCCCACAAACAGGGATTTTCGGTGAAAAACTGTTTTTT
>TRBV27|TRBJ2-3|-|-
CASSLTLSPDTQYF
TGTGCCAGCAGTTTGACCCTTAGCCCAGATACGCAGTATTTT
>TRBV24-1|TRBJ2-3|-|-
CATSDTRQSTDTQYF
TGTGCCACCAGTGATACCCGACAGAGCACAGATACGCAGTATTTT
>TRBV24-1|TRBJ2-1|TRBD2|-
CATSDPKRSRGALNEQFF
TGTGCCACCAGTGACCCAAAACGCTCGCGGGGGGCTCTTAATGAGCAGTTCTTC
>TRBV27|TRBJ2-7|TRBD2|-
CASRTSGEQYF
TGTGCCAGCAGGACTAGCGGCGAGCAGTACTTC
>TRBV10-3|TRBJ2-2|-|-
CAISEWRGRTGELFF
TGTGCCATCAGTGAGTGGAGGGGACGGACCGGGGAGCTGTTTTTT
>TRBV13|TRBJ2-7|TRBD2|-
CASSPSGRLAGAIEQYF
TGTGCCAGCAGCCCCTCAGGGAGGTTGGCGGGAGCTATCGAGCAGTACTTC
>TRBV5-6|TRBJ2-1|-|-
CASSRGGRSYNEQFF
TGTGCCAGCAGCAGGGGGGGCAGGTCCTACAATGAGCAGTTCTTC
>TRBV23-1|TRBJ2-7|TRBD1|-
CASSQPPQLGTGVSYEQYF
TGCGCCAGCAGTCAGCCCCCCCAACTCGGGACAGGGGTGTCCTACGAGCAGTACTTC
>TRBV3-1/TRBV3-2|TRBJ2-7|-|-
CASSSKPGSSYEQYF
TGTGCCAGCAGCTCCAAACCAGGGAGCTCCTACGAGCAGTACTTC
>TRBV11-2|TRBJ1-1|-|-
CASSLVGGRGGNTEAFF
TGTGCCAGCAGCTTAGTTGGGGGCAGGGGAGGAAACACTGAAGCTTTCTTT
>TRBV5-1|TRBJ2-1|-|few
CASSLAGSSYNEQFF
TGCGCCAGCAGCTTGGCTGGAAGCTCCTACAATGAGCAGTTCTTC
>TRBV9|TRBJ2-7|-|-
CASSVDTGPYEQYF
TGTGCCAGCAGCGTAGATACAGGGCCCTACGAGCAGTACTTC
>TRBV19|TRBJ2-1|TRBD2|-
CASSQAGGALEQFF
TGTGCCAGTAGTCAAGCGGGGGGGGCCCTGGAGCAGTTCTTC